The rows below give T cell receptor beta chains drawn from one sample of a study of blood T cell repertoires in COVID-19. TCRdb's table, derived via immunoSEQ multiplex PCR, lists solely in-frame clones and lacks some. The data show fewer than 350,000 clones, around 90% seen once. Specimen: PBMCs or T cells enriched from blood (not recorded which). The receptors come from a woman between 40 and 50 years old who had recovered from COVID-19. The CDR3 runs from the conserved cysteine through the conserved F or W. The D gene is left open where the match is weak. Part of the rows lack a size; the others show once, few, many or a class for expanded clones.

D | J | size | V | CDR3 | DNA
. | TRBJ2-7 | . | TRBV11-2 | CASSLDRASVSYEQYF | TGTGCCAGCAGCTTAGATCGGGCTAGCGTCTCCTACGAGCAGTACTTC
TRBD1 | TRBJ1-2 | . | TRBV18 | CASSPRTGDGYTF | TGTGCCAGCTCACCTCGGACAGGAGATGGCTACACCTTC
. | TRBJ2-1 | . | TRBV7-8 | CASSLLIRPNYNEQFF | TGTGCCAGCAGCTTATTAATCAGGCCCAACTACAATGAGCAGTTCTTC
. | TRBJ1-2 | . | TRBV14 | CASSRRDLEGYTF | TGTGCCAGCAGCCGCAGGGATTTGGAGGGCTACACCTTC
TRBD1 | TRBJ1-3 | . | TRBV9 | CASSVGQGKSGNTIYF | TGTGCCAGCAGCGTAGGACAGGGAAAAAGTGGAAACACCATATATTTT
. | TRBJ2-5 | . | TRBV7-9 | CASSLVIKGQRGETQYF | TGTGCCAGCAGCTTAGTTATAAAGGGGCAGCGAGGAGAGACCCAGTACTTC
TRBD1 | TRBJ1-2 | . | TRBV30 | CAWTGGVGYTF | TGTGCCTGGACAGGGGGCGTCGGCTACACCTTC
TRBD1 | TRBJ1-6 | . | TRBV4-1 | CASSQPGQGVQRSPLHF | TGCGCCAGCAGCCAACCGGGACAGGGGGTCCAGCGCTCACCCCTCCACTTT
TRBD1 | TRBJ2-3 | . | TRBV5-5 | CASSLDRTGASTDTQYF | TGTGCCAGCAGCTTGGACAGGACAGGGGCAAGCACAGATACGCAGTATTTT
. | TRBJ2-2 | . | TRBV7-6 | CASSKTSLGTGELFF | TGTGCCAGCAGCAAGACTAGTTTAGGGACCGGGGAGCTGTTTTTT
. | TRBJ1-1 | . | TRBV7-6 | CASSLALRVTEAFF | TGTGCCAGCAGCCTAGCCTTGCGGGTCACTGAAGCTTTCTTT
. | TRBJ1-4 | . | TRBV2 | CASSARQPTNEKLFF | TGTGCCAGCAGTGCGCGACAGCCGACGAATGAAAAACTGTTTTTT
. | TRBJ2-1 | . | TRBV11-2 | CASSLITGEQFF | TGTGCCAGCAGCCTAATTACCGGTGAGCAGTTCTTC
. | TRBJ2-1 | . | TRBV18 | CASSHGNEQFF | TGTGCCAGCTCTCACGGGAATGAGCAGTTCTTC
TRBD2 | TRBJ2-1 | . | TRBV11-2 | CASSLLRGENNEQFF | TGTGCCAGCAGCTTACTGCGGGGGGAGAACAATGAGCAGTTCTTC
. | TRBJ1-1 | . | TRBV23-1 | CASSPHKREDTEAFF | TGCGCCAGCAGTCCCCACAAAAGGGAGGACACTGAAGCTTTCTTT
TRBD2 | TRBJ2-7 | few | TRBV4-1 | CASSHGGTSGRTRYEQYF | TGCGCCAGCAGCCACGGGGGGACTAGCGGGAGGACCCGCTACGAGCAGTACTTC
. | TRBJ1-2 | . | TRBV19 | CASRDLNNYGYTF | TGTGCCAGTCGGGATCTCAATAACTATGGCTACACCTTC
TRBD1 | TRBJ1-1 | . | TRBV18 | CASSPPGTGGSSGTEAFF | TGTGCCAGCTCACCACCGGGGACAGGGGGGTCTTCGGGTACTGAAGCTTTCTTT
TRBD1 | TRBJ1-1 | . | TRBV19 | CASSITGGNTEAFF | TGTGCCAGTAGTATCACAGGGGGGAACACTGAAGCTTTCTTT
TRBD1 | TRBJ2-7 | few | TRBV29-1 | CSARTGNSGQYF | TGCAGCGCCAGGACAGGGAATAGTGGGCAGTACTTC
. | TRBJ2-1 | . | TRBV5-1 | CASSKRPADDTYNEQFF | TGCGCCAGCAGCAAAAGACCCGCAGACGACACCTACAATGAGCAGTTCTTC
. | TRBJ2-3 | few | TRBV4-3 | CASSQGRDTQYF | TGCGCCAGCAGCCAAGGGAGAGATACGCAGTATTTT
TRBD1 | TRBJ2-7 | . | TRBV7-8 | CASSLRTGTAKREQYF | TGTGCCAGCAGCTTACGAACCGGGACAGCAAAGCGCGAGCAGTACTTC
. | TRBJ2-3 | . | TRBV4-2 | CASSRMEGGAVKDTQYF | TGTGCCAGCAGCCGTATGGAAGGGGGGGCCGTAAAGGATACGCAGTATTTT
. | TRBJ1-1 | . | TRBV10-1 | CASSEDPGITEAFF | TGCGCCAGCAGTGAGGACCCGGGAATCACTGAAGCTTTCTTT
TRBD1 | TRBJ2-7 | few | TRBV5-1 | CASSQISRDRSSYEQYF | TGCGCCAGCAGCCAAATTTCCCGGGACAGAAGCTCCTACGAGCAGTACTTC
TRBD1 | TRBJ1-2 | . | TRBV19 | CASSPGEGGLVYGYTF | TGTGCCAGTAGCCCAGGGGAAGGGGGCCTGGTCTATGGCTACACCTTC
. | TRBJ1-2 | . | TRBV2 | CATWDQGNNGYTF | TGTGCCACTTGGGATCAGGGGAATAATGGCTACACCTTC
TRBD1 | TRBJ1-6 | . | TRBV9 | CASSVAGQDNSPLHF | TGTGCCAGCAGCGTAGCGGGACAGGATAATTCACCCCTCCACTTT
. | TRBJ2-3 | . | TRBV30 | CAWSVAATGIADTQYF | TGTGCCTGGAGTGTAGCTGCGACAGGAATAGCGGATACGCAGTATTTT
. | TRBJ1-4 | . | TRBV9 | CASSDGRGGNEKLFF | TGTGCCAGCAGCGACGGACGTGGAGGGAATGAAAAACTGTTTTTT
TRBD1 | TRBJ1-1 | . | TRBV25-1 | CASSPTGDTEAFF | TGTGCCAGCAGTCCGACAGGGGACACTGAAGCTTTCTTT
. | TRBJ1-1 | . | TRBV7-2 | CASSWTDGTEAFF | TGTGCCAGCAGCTGGACAGACGGGACTGAAGCTTTCTTT
TRBD1 | TRBJ2-2 | . | TRBV5-1 | CASKGQGNTGELFF | TGCGCCAGCAAGGGACAGGGGAACACCGGGGAGCTGTTTTTT
. | TRBJ1-6 | . | TRBV28 | CASSLGGVSSPLHF | TGTGCCAGCAGTTTGGGGGGAGTCAGTTCACCCCTCCACTTT
. | TRBJ2-7 | . | TRBV18 | CASSPTGSNEQYF | TGTGCCAGCTCCCCCACAGGTTCTAACGAGCAGTACTTC
. | TRBJ1-2 | . | TRBV6-5 | CASSFLDRSGYTF | TGTGCCAGCAGTTTCCTAGACAGGTCTGGCTACACCTTC
. | TRBJ1-1 | . | TRBV2 | CASSESRANTEAFF | TGTGCCAGCAGTGAGTCCAGGGCGAACACTGAAGCTTTCTTT
. | TRBJ1-2 | once | TRBV7-2 | CASSFAGQNYGYTF | TGTGCCAGCAGCTTCGCAGGACAAAACTATGGCTACACCTTC
TRBD1 | TRBJ1-2 | . | TRBV11-2 | CASSLMEGADYGYTF | TGTGCCAGCAGCTTAATGGAGGGGGCTGACTATGGCTACACCTTC
. | TRBJ2-7 | . | TRBV5-4 | CASSAAGFSSYEQYF | TGTGCCAGCAGCGCAGCGGGCTTTAGCTCCTACGAGCAGTACTTC
. | TRBJ1-1 | . | TRBV2 | CASSLNPTVNTEAFF | TGTGCCAGCAGTCTAAACCCTACAGTGAACACTGAAGCTTTCTTT
TRBD2 | TRBJ2-7 | . | TRBV4-1 | CASSPGLAGGRNYEQYF | TGCGCCAGCAGCCCCGGACTAGCGGGGGGGCGTAACTACGAGCAGTACTTC
TRBD1 | TRBJ1-6 | . | TRBV19 | CASSISGQGGYPPLHF | TGTGCCAGTAGTATTTCCGGCCAAGGGGGCTACCCACCCCTCCACTTT
TRBD1 | TRBJ1-1 | . | TRBV13 | CASSFRTGQGGTEAFF | TGTGCCAGCAGCTTCCGAACCGGACAGGGAGGCACTGAAGCTTTCTTT